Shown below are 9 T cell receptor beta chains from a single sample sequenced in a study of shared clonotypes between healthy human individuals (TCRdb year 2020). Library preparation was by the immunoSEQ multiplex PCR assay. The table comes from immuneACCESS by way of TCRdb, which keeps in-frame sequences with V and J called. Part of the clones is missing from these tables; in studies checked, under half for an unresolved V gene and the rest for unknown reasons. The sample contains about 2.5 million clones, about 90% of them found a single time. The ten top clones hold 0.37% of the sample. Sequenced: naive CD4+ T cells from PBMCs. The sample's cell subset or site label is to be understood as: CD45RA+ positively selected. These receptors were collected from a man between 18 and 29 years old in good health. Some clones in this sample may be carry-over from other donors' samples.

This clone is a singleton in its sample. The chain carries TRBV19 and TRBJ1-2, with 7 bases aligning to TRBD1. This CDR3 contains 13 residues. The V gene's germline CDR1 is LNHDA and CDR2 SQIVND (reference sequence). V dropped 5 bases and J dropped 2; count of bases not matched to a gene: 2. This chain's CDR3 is CASSPGQNYGYTF. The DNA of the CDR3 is TGTGCCAGTAGTCCGGGACAGAACTATGGCTACACCTTC.

The CDR3 sequence: CASSTNMGNTGELFF. The CDR3 DNA follows: TGCGCCAGCAGCACGAACATGGGGAACACCGGGGAGCTGTTTTTT. The chain has TRBV5-1 and TRBJ2-2, with D uncertain. Germline assignment: CDR1 SGHRS and CDR2 YFSETQ. The CDR3 has 15 residues. The V and J ends lost 4 bases and 1 base respectively, with 11 bases between them.

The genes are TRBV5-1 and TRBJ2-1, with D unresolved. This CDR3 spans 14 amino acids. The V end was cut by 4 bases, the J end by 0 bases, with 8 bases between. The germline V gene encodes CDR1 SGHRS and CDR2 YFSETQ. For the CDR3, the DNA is TGCGCCAGCAGCCCGGTGAGCTCCTACAATGAGCAGTTCTTC. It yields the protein CASSPVSSYNEQFF.

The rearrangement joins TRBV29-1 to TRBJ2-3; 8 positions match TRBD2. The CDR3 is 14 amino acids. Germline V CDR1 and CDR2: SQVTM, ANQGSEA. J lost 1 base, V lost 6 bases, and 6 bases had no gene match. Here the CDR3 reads CSVGTTSGTDTQYF. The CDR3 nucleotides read TGCAGCGTAGGAACGACTAGCGGCACAGATACGCAGTATTTT.

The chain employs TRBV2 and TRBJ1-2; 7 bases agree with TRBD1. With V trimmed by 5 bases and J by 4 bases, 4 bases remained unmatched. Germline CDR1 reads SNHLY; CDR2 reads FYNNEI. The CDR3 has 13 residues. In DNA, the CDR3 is TGTGCCAGCAGTTACCGGGACAGCTATGGCTACACCTTC. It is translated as CASSYRDSYGYTF.

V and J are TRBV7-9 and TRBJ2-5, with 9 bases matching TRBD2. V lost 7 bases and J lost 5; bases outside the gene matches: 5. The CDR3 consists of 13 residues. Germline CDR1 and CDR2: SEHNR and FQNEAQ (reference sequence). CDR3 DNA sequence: TGTGCCAGCAATAAAGCGGGAGGCGAGACCCAGTACTTC. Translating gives CASNKAGGETQYF.

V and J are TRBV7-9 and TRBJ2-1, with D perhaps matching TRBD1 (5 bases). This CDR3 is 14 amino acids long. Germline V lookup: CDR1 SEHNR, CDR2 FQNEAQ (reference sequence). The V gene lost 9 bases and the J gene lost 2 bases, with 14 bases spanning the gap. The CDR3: CASSSRVAYNEQFF. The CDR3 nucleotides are TGTGCCAGTTCCAGCAGGGTGGCCTACAATGAGCAGTTCTTC. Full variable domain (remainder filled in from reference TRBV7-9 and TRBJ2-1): DTGVSQNPRHKITKRGQNVTFRCDPISEHNRLYWYRQTLGQGPEFLTYFQNEAQLEKSRLLSDRFSAERPKGSFSTLEIQRTEQGDSAMYLCASSSRVAYNEQFFGPGTRLTVL.

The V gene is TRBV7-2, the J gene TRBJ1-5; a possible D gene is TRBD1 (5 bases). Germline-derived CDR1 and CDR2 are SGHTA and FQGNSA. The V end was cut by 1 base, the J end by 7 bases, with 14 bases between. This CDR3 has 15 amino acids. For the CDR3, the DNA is TGTGCCAGCAGCTTAGGGAGTGGGGGAGAACAGCCCCAGCATTTT. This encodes CASSLGSGGEQPQHF.

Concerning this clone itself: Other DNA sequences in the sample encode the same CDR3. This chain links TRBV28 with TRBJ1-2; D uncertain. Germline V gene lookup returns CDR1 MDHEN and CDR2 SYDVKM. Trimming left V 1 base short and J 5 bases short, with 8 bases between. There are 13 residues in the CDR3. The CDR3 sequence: CASSLSPGYGYTF. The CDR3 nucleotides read TGTGCCAGCAGTTTATCCCCAGGATATGGCTACACCTTC.